A single sample is the source of the 19 T cell receptor beta chains below, sequenced in a study of shared clonotypes between healthy human individuals. Sequencing used immunoSEQ multiplex PCR; TCRdb keeps in-frame clones, though not all of them. This table holds 2 million to 3 million clones, roughly 93% found once. The sample taken for sequencing was naive CD4+ T cells from PBMCs. The subset here: CD45RA+ positively selected. These receptors came from a man aged 18 to 29 in good health. Some clones in this sample may be carry-over from other donors' samples.

The chain employs TRBV19 and TRBJ1-2; no clear D gene. This CDR3 is built from 15 residues. V was cut by 9 bases and J by 6 bases, with 23 bases left in between. CDR1 is LNHDA and CDR2 is SQIVND in the germline V gene (reference sequence). This CDR3 reads CASESPSAVQDGYTF. DNA for the CDR3: TGTGCCAGCGAATCACCCTCGGCAGTACAAGATGGCTACACCTTC.

V is TRBV28 and J is TRBJ2-7; no clear D. The germline V gene has CDR1 MDHEN and CDR2 SYDVKM. The V and J ends lost 9 bases and 1 base respectively, with 16 bases between them. This CDR3 has 14 residues. The CDR3 here is CASGSGGPSYEQYF. The CDR3 region has the DNA TGTGCCAGTGGGTCCGGCGGACCTTCCTACGAGCAGTACTTC. Complete variable domain (other parts from reference TRBV28 and TRBJ2-7): DVKVTQSSRYLVKRTGEKVFLECVQDMDHENMFWYRQDPGLGLRLIYFSYDVKMKEKGDIPEGYSVSREKKERFSLILESASTNQTSMYLCASGSGGPSYEQYFGPGTRLTVT.

The rearrangement joins TRBV7-9 to TRBJ2-5; a possible D gene is TRBD2 (6 bases). This CDR3 is 15 amino acids long. Germline-derived CDR1 and CDR2 are SEHNR and FQNEAQ (reference sequence). V was cut by 8 bases and J by 4 bases, with 20 bases left in between. The CDR3 is CASSPRDLLGETQYF. CDR3 DNA sequence: TGTGCCAGCTCCCCGCGGGACCTACTTGGAGAGACCCAGTACTTC.

V gene TRBV2 combines with J gene TRBJ1-6; TRBD1 might be the D (5 bases). The CDR3 loop spans 14 amino acids. V was cut by 3 bases and J by 10 bases, with 13 bases left in between. Germline CDR1 is SNHLY and CDR2 is FYNNEI. The CDR3, as DNA: TGTGCCAGCAGTGAGGGGCAGGGAGGGTCACCCCTCCACTTT. Translating it yields CASSEGQGGSPLHF. Together with reference TRBV2 and TRBJ1-6, the CDR3 gives the full variable domain: EPEVTQTPSHQVTQMGQEVILRCVPISNHLYFYWYRQILGQKVEFLVSFYNNEISEKSEIFDDQFSVERPDGSNFTLKIRSTKLEDSAMYFCASSEGQGGSPLHFGNGTRLTVT.

This clone was seen only once. The V call is TRBV5-1, the J call TRBJ2-7, with a weak D call TRBD2 (6 bases). The CDR3 is made up of 12 amino acids. CDR1 is SGHRS, CDR2 YFSETQ, per germline. Trimming removed 8 bases from V and 3 bases from J, with 12 bases in between. The CDR3 region is CASRGSGYEQYF. The CDR3 nucleotides read TGCGCCAGTCGGGGTAGCGGCTACGAGCAGTACTTC.

The chain couples TRBV28 to TRBJ2-7; D might be TRBD1 or TRBD2, each matching 5 bases. Trimming left V 4 bases short and J 9 bases short, with 13 bases between. CDR3 size: 12 residues. In germline, CDR1 is MDHEN, CDR2 SYDVKM. CDR3 region: CASSYPGRMQYF. The DNA for the CDR3 is TGTGCCAGCAGTTACCCGGGACGGATGCAGTACTTC.

The chain carries TRBV19 and TRBJ2-3, with 15 bases fitting TRBD2. The germline V gene encodes CDR1 LNHDA and CDR2 SQIVND (reference sequence). The CDR3 extends over 17 amino acids. V lost 5 bases to trimming and J lost 1 base; unmatched junction nucleotides: 4. The CDR3 reads CASSPRTSGRGTDTQYF. CDR3 DNA sequence: TGTGCCAGTAGTCCGCGGACTAGCGGGAGGGGCACAGATACGCAGTATTTT.

The chain combines TRBV28 with TRBJ2-1; maybe TRBD2 (5 bases). Germline lookup yields CDR1 MDHEN and CDR2 SYDVKM. V lost 7 bases and J 8 bases, leaving 18 bases between the germline ends. CDR3 length equals 14 residues. In nucleotides, the CDR3 is TGTGCCAGCAAAGAGGTACGGAGGACGGATGAGCAGTTCTTC. Protein sequence: CASKEVRRTDEQFF.

V usage is TRBV11-2 and J usage is TRBJ2-5, with 7 nucleotides matching TRBD1. This CDR3 has 13 amino acids. CDR1 and CDR2 from the germline V gene are SGHAT and FQNNGV. V lost 5 bases, J lost 10 bases, and 10 bases stayed unmatched. CDR3 DNA: TGTGCCAGCAGCCCAGGGGGTCCCAGGGACCAGTACTTC. Amino acids: CASSPGGPRDQYF.

The chain joins TRBV11-2 to TRBJ2-5, with TRBD2 matching over 7 bases. Trimming cost V 2 bases and J 1 base; bases outside gene matches: 4. Per the germline V gene, CDR1 is SGHAT and CDR2 is FQNNGV. The CDR3 length is 15 residues. The CDR3 sequence is CASSLNGRPQETQYF. The CDR3 region has the DNA TGTGCCAGCAGCTTAAACGGGAGGCCCCAAGAGACCCAGTACTTC.

This clone was seen a handful of times. This rearrangement joins TRBV2 to TRBJ1-1; no reliable D call. V lost 3 bases and J lost 9, with 14 bases in between. This CDR3 has 13 amino acids. CDR1 and CDR2 from the germline V gene are SNHLY and FYNNEI. In DNA, the CDR3 is TGTGCCAGCAGTGATAATGTGGGAAGGAAAGCTTTCTTT. It translates to CASSDNVGRKAFF.

The chain uses TRBV29-1 and TRBJ2-7; D gene unclear. This CDR3 has 13 residues. CDR1 is SQVTM, CDR2 ANQGSEA, per germline. V lost 1 base and J lost 4, with 11 bases in between. This CDR3 is CSVEGKSRYEQYF. The CDR3 DNA is TGCAGCGTTGAAGGGAAATCGCGATACGAGCAGTACTTC.

This chain connects TRBV7-8 to TRBJ1-3; D is unclear. Germline V gives CDR1 SGHVS, CDR2 FQNEAQ. The CDR3 is 16 amino acids. V lost 3 bases and J 2 bases, leaving 14 bases between the germline ends. This CDR3 is CASSFDRYSAGNTIYF. As DNA, the CDR3 is TGTGCCAGCAGCTTTGACCGTTATTCGGCTGGAAACACCATATATTTT. Complete variable domain (other parts from reference TRBV7-8 and TRBJ1-3): GAGVSQSPRYKVAKRGQDVALRCDPISGHVSLFWYQQALGQGPEFLTYFQNEAQLDKSGLPSDRFFAERPEGSVSTLKIQRTQQEDSAVYLCASSFDRYSAGNTIYFGEGSWLTVV.

This chain uses TRBV29-1 with TRBJ1-2; TRBD1 agrees at 9 bases. This CDR3 comprises 12 residues. Germline V gene sequence: CDR1 SQVTM, CDR2 ANQGSEA. This chain's CDR3 is CRARQGDYGYTF. The CDR3 bases are TGCCGCGCACGACAGGGGGACTATGGCTACACCTTC.

The gene calls are TRBV18 and TRBJ1-4, with D uncertain. Germline-derived CDR1 and CDR2 are KGHSH and LQKENI. This CDR3 has 13 amino acids. V was cut by 6 bases and J by 7 bases, with 12 bases left in between. The CDR3 DNA reads as TGTGCCAGCTCTCCAGAAGGCCCTGAAAAACTGTTTTTT. It codes for CASSPEGPEKLFF.

The chain couples TRBV5-5 to TRBJ1-4, with D possibly matching TRBD1 (5 bases). Deletions cut 0 bases from V and 7 bases from J, with 10 bases between. The length of the CDR3 is 14 residues. Germline lookup yields CDR1 SGHKS and CDR2 YYEKEE (reference sequence). The CDR3 DNA sequence: TGTGCCAGCAGCTTGGGGCAGAGGGGTGAAAAACTGTTTTTT. Amino acids: CASSLGQRGEKLFF.

Details on this clone: A junction boundary mismatches the germline segment, possibly from a read error. The V gene is TRBV6-1, the J gene TRBJ1-1, with D perhaps TRBD1 (5 bases). CDR3 length: 12 residues. Germline V gives CDR1 MNHNS, CDR2 SASEGT. The CDR3 DNA follows: TGTGCCAGCAGTGACGGGGCCTGGAGCTTTATGTTT. It codes for CASSDGAWSFMF.

The chain uses TRBV18 and TRBJ2-1; TRBD1 matches at 7 bases. The germline CDR1 and CDR2 sequences are KGHSH and LQKENI. The V and J ends lost 6 bases and 0 bases, in that order; junction bases with no gene match: 5. The CDR3 length is 15 residues. The CDR3 region is CASSKRDSSYNEQFF. CDR3 nucleotide sequence: TGTGCCAGCTCGAAAAGGGACAGCTCCTACAATGAGCAGTTCTTC.

On this clone: Different DNA sequences within this sample yield the same CDR3. V is TRBV5-1 and J is TRBJ1-2; no clear D. The CDR3 loop spans 14 amino acids. The ends were cut back, 4 bases at V and 0 bases at J, with 10 bases in the middle. CDR1 is SGHRS, CDR2 YFSETQ, per germline. The CDR3 DNA sequence: TGCGCCAGCAGCCTGACTACAGCTAACTATGGCTACACCTTC. Encoded protein: CASSLTTANYGYTF.